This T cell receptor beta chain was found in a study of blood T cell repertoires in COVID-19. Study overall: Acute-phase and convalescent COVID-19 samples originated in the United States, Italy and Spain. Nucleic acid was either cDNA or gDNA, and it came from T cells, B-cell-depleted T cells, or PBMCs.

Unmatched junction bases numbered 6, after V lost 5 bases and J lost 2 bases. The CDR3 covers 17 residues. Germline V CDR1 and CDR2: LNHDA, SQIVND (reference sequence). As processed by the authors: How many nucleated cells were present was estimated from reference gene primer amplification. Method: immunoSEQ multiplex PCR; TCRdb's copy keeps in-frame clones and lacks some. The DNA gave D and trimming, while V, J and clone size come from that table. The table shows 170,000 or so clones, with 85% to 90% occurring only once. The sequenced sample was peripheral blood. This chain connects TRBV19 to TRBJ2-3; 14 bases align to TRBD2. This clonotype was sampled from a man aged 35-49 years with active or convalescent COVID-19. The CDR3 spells CASSLSTSGGATDTQYF. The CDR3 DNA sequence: TGTGCCAGTAGTCTTTCGACTAGCGGGGGGGCCACAGATACGCAGTATTTT.